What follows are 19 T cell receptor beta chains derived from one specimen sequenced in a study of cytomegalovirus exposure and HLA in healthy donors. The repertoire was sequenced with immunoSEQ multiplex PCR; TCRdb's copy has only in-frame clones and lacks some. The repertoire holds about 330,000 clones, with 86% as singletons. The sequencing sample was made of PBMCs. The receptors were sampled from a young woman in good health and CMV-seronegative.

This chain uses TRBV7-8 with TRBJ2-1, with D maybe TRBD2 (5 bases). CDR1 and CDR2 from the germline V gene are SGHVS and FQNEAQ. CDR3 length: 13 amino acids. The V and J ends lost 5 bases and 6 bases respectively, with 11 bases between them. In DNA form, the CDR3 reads TGTGCCAGCAGCCGGTCCGGGGTCAATGAGCAGTTCTTC. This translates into CASSRSGVNEQFF.

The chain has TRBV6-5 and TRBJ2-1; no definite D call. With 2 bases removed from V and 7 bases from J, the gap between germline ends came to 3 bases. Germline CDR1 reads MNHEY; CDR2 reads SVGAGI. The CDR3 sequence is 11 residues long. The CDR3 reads CASSYRNEQFF. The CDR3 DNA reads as TGTGCCAGCAGTTACCGGAATGAGCAGTTCTTC.

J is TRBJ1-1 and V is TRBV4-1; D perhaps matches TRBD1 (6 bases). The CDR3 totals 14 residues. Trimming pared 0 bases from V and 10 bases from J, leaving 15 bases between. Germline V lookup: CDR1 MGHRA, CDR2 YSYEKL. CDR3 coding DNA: TGCGCCAGCAGCCAAGAAGGACAGTCTAAGGCAGCTTTCTTT. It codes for CASSQEGQSKAAFF.

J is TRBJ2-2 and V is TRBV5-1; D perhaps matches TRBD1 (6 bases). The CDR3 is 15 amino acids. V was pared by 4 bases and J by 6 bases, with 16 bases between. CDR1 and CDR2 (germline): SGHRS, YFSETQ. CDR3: CASSASQGIPGELFF. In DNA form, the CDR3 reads TGCGCCAGCAGCGCATCGCAGGGGATCCCCGGGGAGCTGTTTTTT.

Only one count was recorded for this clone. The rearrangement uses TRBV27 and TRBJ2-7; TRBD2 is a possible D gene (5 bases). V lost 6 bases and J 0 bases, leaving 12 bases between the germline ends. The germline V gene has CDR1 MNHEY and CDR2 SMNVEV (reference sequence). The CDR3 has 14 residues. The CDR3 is CASSRVGSSYEQYF. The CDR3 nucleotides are TGTGCCAGCAGCAGAGTAGGGAGCTCCTACGAGCAGTACTTC.

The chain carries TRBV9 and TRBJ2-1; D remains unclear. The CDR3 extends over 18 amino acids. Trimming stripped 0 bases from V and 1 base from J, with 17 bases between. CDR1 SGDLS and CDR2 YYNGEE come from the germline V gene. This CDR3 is CASSVVAQSAISYNEQFF. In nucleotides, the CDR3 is TGTGCCAGCAGCGTAGTAGCCCAGAGCGCGATTTCCTACAATGAGCAGTTCTTC.

The CDR3 sequence: CASSWTGYGSEETQYF. Written as DNA, the CDR3 is TGTGCCAGCAGCTGGACAGGGTATGGAAGTGAAGAGACCCAGTACTTC. The rearrangement joins TRBV11-1 to TRBJ2-5; 8 bases are a match to TRBD1. The V gene's germline CDR1 is SGHAT and CDR2 FQDESV (reference sequence). The CDR3 is 16 amino acids. V was clipped by 4 bases and J by 3 bases; unmatched bases: 10.

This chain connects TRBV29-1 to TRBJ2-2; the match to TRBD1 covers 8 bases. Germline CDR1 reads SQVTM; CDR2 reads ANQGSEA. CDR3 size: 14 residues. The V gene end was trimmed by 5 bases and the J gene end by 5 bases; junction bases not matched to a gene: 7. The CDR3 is CSVRTGSSTGELFF. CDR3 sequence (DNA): TGCAGCGTTAGGACAGGGTCATCGACCGGGGAGCTGTTTTTT.

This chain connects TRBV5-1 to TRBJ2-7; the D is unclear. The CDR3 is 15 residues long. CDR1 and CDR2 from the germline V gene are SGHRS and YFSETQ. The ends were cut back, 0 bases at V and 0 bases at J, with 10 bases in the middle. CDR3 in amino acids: CASSLAHPISYEQYF. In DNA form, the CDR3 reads TGCGCCAGCAGCTTGGCGCATCCTATCTCCTACGAGCAGTACTTC.

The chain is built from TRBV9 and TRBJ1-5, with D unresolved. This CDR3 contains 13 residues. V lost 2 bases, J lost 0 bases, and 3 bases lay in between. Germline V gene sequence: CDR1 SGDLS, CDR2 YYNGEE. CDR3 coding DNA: TGTGCCAGCAGCGTCCATAGCAATCAGCCCCAGCATTTT. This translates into CASSVHSNQPQHF. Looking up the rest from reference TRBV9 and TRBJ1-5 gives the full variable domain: DSGVTQTPKHLITATGQRVTLRCSPRSGDLSVYWYQQSLDQGLQFLIQYYNGEERAKGNILERFSAQQFPDLHSELNLSSLELGDSALYFCASSVHSNQPQHFGDGTRLSIL.

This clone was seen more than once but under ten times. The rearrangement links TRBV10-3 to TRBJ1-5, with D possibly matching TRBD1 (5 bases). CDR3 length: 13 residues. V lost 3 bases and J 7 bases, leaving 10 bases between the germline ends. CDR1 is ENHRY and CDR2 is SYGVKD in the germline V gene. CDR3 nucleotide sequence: TGTGCCATCAGTGATCGCAGGGCCCAGCCCCAGCATTTT. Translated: CAISDRRAQPQHF.

The CDR3 is CSARLAGNTGELFF. In nucleotides, the CDR3 is TGCAGCGCCCGACTAGCGGGAAACACCGGGGAGCTGTTTTTT. The chain employs TRBV29-1 and TRBJ2-2; 11 bases map to TRBD2. The CDR3 runs 14 residues. Germline-derived CDR1 and CDR2 are SQVTM and ANQGSEA. J gave up 2 bases and V 7 bases, and 3 bases lay outside the gene matches.

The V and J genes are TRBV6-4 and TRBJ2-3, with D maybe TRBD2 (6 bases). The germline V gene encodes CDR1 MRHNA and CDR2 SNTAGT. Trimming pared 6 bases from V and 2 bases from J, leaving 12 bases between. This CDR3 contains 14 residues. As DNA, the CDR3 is TGTGCCAGCAGCCCTGGGCGGGACACAGATACGCAGTATTTT. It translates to CASSPGRDTDTQYF.

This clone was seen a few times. The CDR3 sequence: CASQGQNSNQPQHF. Here the CDR3 DNA reads TGTGCCAGCCAAGGACAGAATAGCAATCAGCCCCAGCATTTT. This sequence joins TRBV2 and TRBJ1-5; the D gene is possibly TRBD1 (6 bases). The V gene lost 8 bases and the J gene lost 0 bases, with 11 bases spanning the gap. The CDR3 loop spans 14 amino acids. Germline V gene sequence: CDR1 SNHLY, CDR2 FYNNEI.

CDR3 in amino acids: CASSLSGAMNTEAFF. The CDR3, as DNA: TGTGCCAGCAGCTTAAGTGGAGCCATGAACACTGAAGCTTTCTTT. The rearrangement uses TRBV7-3 and TRBJ1-1, with no clear D. The CDR3 is made up of 15 amino acids. Trimming took off 1 base at V and 0 bases at J, with 9 bases between the two ends. CDR1 is SGHTA, CDR2 FQGTGA, per germline.

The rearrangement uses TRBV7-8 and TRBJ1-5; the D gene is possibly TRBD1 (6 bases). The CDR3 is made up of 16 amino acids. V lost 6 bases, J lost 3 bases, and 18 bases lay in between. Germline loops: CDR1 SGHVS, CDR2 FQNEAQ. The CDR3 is CASRKEGGVYNQPQHF. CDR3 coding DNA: TGTGCCAGCAGAAAAGAGGGGGGGGTTTACAATCAGCCCCAGCATTTT.

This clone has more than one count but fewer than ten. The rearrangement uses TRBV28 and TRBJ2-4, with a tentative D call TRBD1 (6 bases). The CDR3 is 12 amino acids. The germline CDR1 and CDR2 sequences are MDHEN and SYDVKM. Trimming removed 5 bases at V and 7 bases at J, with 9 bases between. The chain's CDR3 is CASSTGSNIQYF. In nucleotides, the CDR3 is TGTGCCAGCAGTACAGGGAGCAACATTCAGTACTTC.

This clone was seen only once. The CDR3, as DNA: TGTGCCAGCAGCTCGGGTGTTCCGACCATGGCCCCCGAGCAGTACTTC. Encoded protein: CASSSGVPTMAPEQYF. V usage is TRBV5-6 and J usage is TRBJ2-7; D gene uncertain. Germline V gene lookup returns CDR1 SGHDT and CDR2 YYEEEE. V lost 3 bases to trimming and J lost 6 bases, with 22 bases between them. The CDR3 sequence is 16 residues long.

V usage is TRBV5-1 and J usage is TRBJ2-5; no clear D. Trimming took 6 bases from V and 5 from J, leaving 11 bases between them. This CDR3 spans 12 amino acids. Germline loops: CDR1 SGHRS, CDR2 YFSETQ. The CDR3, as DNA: TGCGCCAGCACCCCAGGTGACGAGACCCAGTACTTC. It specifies CASTPGDETQYF. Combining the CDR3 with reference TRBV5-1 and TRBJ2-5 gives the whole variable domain KAGVTQTPRYLIKTRGQQVTLSCSPISGHRSVSWYQQTPGQGLQFLFEYFSETQRNKGNFPGRFSGRQFSNSRSEMNVSTLELGDSALYLCASTPGDETQYFGPGTRLLVL.